This TCR beta chain was identified in a study of blood T cell repertoires in COVID-19 (TCRdb year 2020). Background on the whole study: Samples from collaborators originated in the United States, Italy and Spain and spanned both the acute and convalescent phases of COVID-19. The prospective study material was composed of cDNA or gDNA derived from T cells, B-cell-depleted T cells, or PBMCs. Deeply sampled blood TCRbeta repertoires from subjects exposed to, actively infected with, or recovered from COVID-19 were included in the dataset. The repertoires were made available in a free public database intended to serve as a resource for research on the immune response to SARS-CoV-2. The samples were drawn from two sources: the first 160 participants of the ongoing ImmuneRACE study, and 1,000 to 1,500 subjects contributed by 6 global collaborators. The sample metadata nearly always contained a de-identified subject ID, COVID-19 status, age in years and sex. Where available, HLA class I and class II types were obtained from metadata supplied by the sample provider rather than from assay-based typing. What the work shows at the level of the full study, not this receptor alone: Clinical and demographic metadata were provided uncurated, with the amount varying by source and participant.

The collaborating institutions used their own protocols to collect whole blood in K2EDTA tubes. Collaborator samples were shipped for TCRbeta analysis as frozen whole blood, isolated PBMCs, or DNA extracted from either sample type. Via the germline V gene, CDR1 is ENHRY and CDR2 SYGVKD. The CDR3 sequence holds 13 residues, the cysteine and phenylalanine included. Just the 39-base CDR3 DNA is kept, in frame starting at base 1. Trimming costs V 6 bases and J 0 bases, and their ends lie 8 bases apart. About this clone: Its antigen is unknown. No much larger clone is present one base from it, and per-base qualities are unavailable.

TCRbeta CDR3 regions were amplified from genomic DNA by means of the immunoSEQ Assay, a bias-controlled multiplex PCR. As for the original processing: Nucleated cell counts per sample were estimated from amplification of reference gene primers within the assay. To quantify the absolute abundance of each unique TCRbeta CDR3 rearrangement, sequence reads were collapsed and filtered. For each sample, productive Simpson clonality was calculated by taking the square root of Simpson's diversity index across productive rearrangements. The table comes from immuneACCESS by way of TCRdb, which keeps in-frame sequences with V and J called. Part of the clones is missing from these tables; in studies checked, under half for an unresolved V gene and the rest for unknown reasons. Clone size and V and J calls were adopted from that table, with D and trimming inferred from the DNA. This sample lists 66,000 or so clones; over 75% were detected once. In total, the top ten clones hold about 9.8% of the sample.

The material sequenced was peripheral blood. The chain employs TRBV10-3 and TRBJ1-1; the D gene remains uncertain. The receptor comes from a human donor in a cohort sampled during active COVID-19. The CDR3 in this case is CAIRDGVNTEAFF. The DNA sequence is TGTGCCATCAGGGACGGGGTGAACACTGAAGCTTTCTTT.